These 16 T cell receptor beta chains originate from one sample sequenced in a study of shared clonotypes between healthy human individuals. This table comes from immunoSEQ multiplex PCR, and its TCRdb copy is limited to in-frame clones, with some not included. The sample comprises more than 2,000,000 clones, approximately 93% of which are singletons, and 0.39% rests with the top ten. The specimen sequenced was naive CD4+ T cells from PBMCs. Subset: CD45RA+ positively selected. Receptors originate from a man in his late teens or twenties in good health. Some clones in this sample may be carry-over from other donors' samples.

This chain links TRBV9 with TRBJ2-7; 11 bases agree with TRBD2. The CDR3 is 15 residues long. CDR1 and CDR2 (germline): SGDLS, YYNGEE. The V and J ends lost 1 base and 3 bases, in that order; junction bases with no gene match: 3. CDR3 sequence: CASSVYGTSGYEQYF. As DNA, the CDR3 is TGTGCCAGCAGCGTATACGGGACTAGCGGCTACGAGCAGTACTTC.

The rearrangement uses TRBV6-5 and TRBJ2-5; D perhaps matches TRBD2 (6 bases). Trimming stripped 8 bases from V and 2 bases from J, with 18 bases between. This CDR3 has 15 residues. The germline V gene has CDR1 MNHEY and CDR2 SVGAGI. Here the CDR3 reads CASRDPSRGQETQYF. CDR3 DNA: TGTGCCAGCCGGGACCCGAGCCGGGGGCAAGAGACCCAGTACTTC.

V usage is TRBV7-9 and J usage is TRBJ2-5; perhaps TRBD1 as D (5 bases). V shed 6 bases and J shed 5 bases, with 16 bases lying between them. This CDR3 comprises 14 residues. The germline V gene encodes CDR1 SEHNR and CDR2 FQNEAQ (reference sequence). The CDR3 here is CASRHRFASETQYF. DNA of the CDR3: TGTGCCAGCAGACACAGGTTTGCGTCGGAGACCCAGTACTTC.

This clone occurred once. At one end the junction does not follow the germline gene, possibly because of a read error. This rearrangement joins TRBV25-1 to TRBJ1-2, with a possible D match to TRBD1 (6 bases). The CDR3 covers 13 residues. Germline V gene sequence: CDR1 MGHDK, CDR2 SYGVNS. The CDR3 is CASSEFQGTYLAF. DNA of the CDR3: TGTGCCAGCAGTGAATTCCAGGGGACCTACCTGGCCTTC.

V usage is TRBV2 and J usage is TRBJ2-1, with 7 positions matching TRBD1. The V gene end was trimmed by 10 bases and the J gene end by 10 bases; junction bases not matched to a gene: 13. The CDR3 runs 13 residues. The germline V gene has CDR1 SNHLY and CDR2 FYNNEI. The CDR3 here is CATGDQGVREQFF. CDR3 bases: TGTGCCACCGGAGACCAGGGGGTACGGGAGCAGTTCTTC.

Here the CDR3 reads CASSVFYGTQYF. CDR3 nucleotides: TGTGCCAGCAGCGTATTTTACGGGACCCAGTACTTC. The chain combines TRBV9 with TRBJ2-5; unclear D gene. V was trimmed by 1 base and J by 7 bases, leaving 8 bases between them. The CDR3 contains 12 residues. Germline V CDR1 and CDR2: SGDLS, YYNGEE.

The CDR3 bases are TGTGCCAGCAGTCATCCGACAGGGGTTTTCGAGACCCAGTACTTC. Residues: CASSHPTGVFETQYF. J is TRBJ2-5 and V is TRBV25-1, with 8 bases that match TRBD1. The CDR3 is 15 amino acids. Trimming took 5 bases from V and 5 from J; bases not matched to a gene: 10. CDR1 is MGHDK, CDR2 SYGVNS, per germline. The full variable domain, rest sourced from reference TRBV25-1 and TRBJ2-5, is EADIYQTPRYLVIGTGKKITLECSQTMGHDKMYWYQQDPGMELHLIHYSYGVNSTEKGDLSSESTVSRIRTEHFPLTLESARPSHTSQYLCASSHPTGVFETQYFGPGTRLLVL.

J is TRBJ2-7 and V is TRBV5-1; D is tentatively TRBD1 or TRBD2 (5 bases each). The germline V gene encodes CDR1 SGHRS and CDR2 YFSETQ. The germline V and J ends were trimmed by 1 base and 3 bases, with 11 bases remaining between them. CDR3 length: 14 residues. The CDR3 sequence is CASSLLARDYEQYF. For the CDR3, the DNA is TGCGCCAGCAGCTTGCTAGCCAGGGACTACGAGCAGTACTTC.

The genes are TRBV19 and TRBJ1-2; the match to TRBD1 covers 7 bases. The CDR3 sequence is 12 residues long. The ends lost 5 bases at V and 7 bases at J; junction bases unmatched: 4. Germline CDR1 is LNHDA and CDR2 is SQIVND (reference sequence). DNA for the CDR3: TGTGCCAGTAGTGTTACAGGGGCTGGCTACACCTTC. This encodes CASSVTGAGYTF. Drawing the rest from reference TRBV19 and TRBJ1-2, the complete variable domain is DGGITQSPKYLFRKEGQNVTLSCEQNLNHDAMYWYRQDPGQGLRLIYYSQIVNDFQKGDIAEGYSVSREKKESFPLTVTSAQKNPTAFYLCASSVTGAGYTFGSGTRLTVV.

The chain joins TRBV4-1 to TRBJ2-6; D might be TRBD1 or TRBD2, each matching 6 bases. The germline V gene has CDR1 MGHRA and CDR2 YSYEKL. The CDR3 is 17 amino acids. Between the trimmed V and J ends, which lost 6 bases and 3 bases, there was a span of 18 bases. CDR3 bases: TGCGCCAGCAGAGACCCACTCAGGGGAGGTGGGGCCAACGTCCTGACTTTC. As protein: CASRDPLRGGGANVLTF.

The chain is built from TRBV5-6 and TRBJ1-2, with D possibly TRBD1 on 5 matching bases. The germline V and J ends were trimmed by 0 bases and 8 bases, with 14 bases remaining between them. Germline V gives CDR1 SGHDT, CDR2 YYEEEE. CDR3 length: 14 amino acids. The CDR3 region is CASSLGQRLEGYTF. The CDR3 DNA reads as TGTGCCAGCAGCTTGGGACAGCGGCTTGAAGGCTACACCTTC.

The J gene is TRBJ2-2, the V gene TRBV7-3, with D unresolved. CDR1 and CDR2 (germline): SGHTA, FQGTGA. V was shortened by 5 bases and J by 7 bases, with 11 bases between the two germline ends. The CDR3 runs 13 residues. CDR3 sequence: CASSPQRVGELFF. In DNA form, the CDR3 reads TGTGCCAGCAGCCCACAGCGAGTCGGGGAGCTGTTTTTT.

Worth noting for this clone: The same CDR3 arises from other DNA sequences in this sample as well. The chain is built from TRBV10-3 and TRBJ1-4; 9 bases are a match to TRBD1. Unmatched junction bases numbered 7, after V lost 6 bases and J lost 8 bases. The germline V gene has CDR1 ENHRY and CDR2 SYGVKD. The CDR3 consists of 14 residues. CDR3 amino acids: CAIRAGQGNEKLFF. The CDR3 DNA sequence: TGTGCCATCAGGGCGGGACAGGGTAACGAAAAACTGTTTTTT.

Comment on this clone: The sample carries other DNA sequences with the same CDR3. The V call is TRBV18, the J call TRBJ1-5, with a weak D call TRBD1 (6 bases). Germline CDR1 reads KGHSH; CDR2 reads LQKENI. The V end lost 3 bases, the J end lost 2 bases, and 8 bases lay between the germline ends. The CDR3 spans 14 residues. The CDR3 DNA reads TGTGCCAGCTCACCCGCAGGGGGCAATCAGCCCCAGCATTTT. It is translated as CASSPAGGNQPQHF.

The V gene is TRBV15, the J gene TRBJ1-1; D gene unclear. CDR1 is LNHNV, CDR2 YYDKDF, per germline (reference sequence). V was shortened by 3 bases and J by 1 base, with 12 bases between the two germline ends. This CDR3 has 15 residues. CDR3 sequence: CATSSDAAPNTEAFF. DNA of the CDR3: TGTGCCACCAGCAGTGACGCGGCACCGAACACTGAAGCTTTCTTT.

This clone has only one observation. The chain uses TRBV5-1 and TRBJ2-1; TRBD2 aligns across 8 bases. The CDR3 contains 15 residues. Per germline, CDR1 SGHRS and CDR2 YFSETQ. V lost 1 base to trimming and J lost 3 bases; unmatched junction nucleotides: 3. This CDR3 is CASSLIAGGYNEQFF. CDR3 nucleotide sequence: TGCGCCAGCAGCTTGATTGCGGGAGGCTACAATGAGCAGTTCTTC. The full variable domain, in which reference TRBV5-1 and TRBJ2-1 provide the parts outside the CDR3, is KAGVTQTPRYLIKTRGQQVTLSCSPISGHRSVSWYQQTPGQGLQFLFEYFSETQRNKGNFPGRFSGRQFSNSRSEMNVSTLELGDSALYLCASSLIAGGYNEQFFGPGTRLTVL.